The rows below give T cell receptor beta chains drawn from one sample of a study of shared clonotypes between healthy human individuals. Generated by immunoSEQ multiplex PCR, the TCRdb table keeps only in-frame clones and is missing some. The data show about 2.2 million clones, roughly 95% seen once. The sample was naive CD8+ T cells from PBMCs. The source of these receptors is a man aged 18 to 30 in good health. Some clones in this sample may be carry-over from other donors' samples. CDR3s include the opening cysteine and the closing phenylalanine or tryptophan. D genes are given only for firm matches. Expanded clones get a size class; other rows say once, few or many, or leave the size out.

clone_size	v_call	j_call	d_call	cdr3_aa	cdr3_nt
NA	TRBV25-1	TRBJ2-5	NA	CASSESGEETQYF	TGTGCCAGCAGTGAGTCGGGAGAAGAGACCCAGTACTTC
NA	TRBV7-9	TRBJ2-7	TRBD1	CASTLQGQGKRHEQYF	TGTGCCAGCACCCTCCAGGGACAGGGGAAGCGGCACGAGCAGTACTTC
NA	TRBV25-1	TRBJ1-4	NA	CASSDPSRGANEKLFF	TGTGCCAGCAGTGACCCATCCAGAGGGGCTAATGAAAAACTGTTTTTT
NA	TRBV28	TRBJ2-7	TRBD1	CASSFDRDGVEQYF	TGTGCCAGCAGCTTTGACAGGGACGGGGTGGAGCAGTACTTC
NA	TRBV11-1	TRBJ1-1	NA	CASSSPSDLNTEAFF	TGTGCCAGCAGCTCCCCCAGCGATCTGAACACTGAAGCTTTCTTT
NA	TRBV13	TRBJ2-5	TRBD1	CASSLTTGTEETQYF	TGTGCCAGCAGCCTTACGACAGGGACGGAAGAGACCCAGTACTTC
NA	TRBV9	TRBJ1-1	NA	CASSIGGNTEAFF	TGTGCCAGCAGCATCGGGGGTAACACTGAAGCTTTCTTT
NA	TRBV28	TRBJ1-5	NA	CASTMGRVGNQPQHF	TGTGCCAGCACGATGGGGAGGGTGGGCAATCAGCCCCAGCATTTT
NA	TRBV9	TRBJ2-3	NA	CASSASDLHTQYF	TGTGCCAGCAGCGCGAGCGACCTACATACGCAGTATTTT
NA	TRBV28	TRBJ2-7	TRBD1	CAVGQTHYEQYF	TGTGCCGTGGGACAGACGCACTACGAGCAGTACTTC
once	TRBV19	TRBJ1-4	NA	CARTTGNNEKLFF	TGTGCCAGGACGACAGGAAATAATGAAAAACTGTTTTTT
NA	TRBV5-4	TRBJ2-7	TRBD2	CASSWGTSGSNEQYF	TGTGCCAGCAGCTGGGGGACTAGCGGGAGTAACGAGCAGTACTTC
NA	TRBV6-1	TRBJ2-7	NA	CASSGRANPPYEQYF	TGTGCCAGCAGTGGGAGGGCCAACCCCCCCTACGAGCAGTACTTC
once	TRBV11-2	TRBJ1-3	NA	CASSLDSRGVGNTIYF	TGTGCCAGCAGCTTAGATAGCAGAGGGGTCGGAAACACCATATATTTT
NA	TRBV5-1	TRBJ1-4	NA	CASSFSDSVNEKLFF	TGCGCCAGCAGCTTTTCGGACAGTGTTAATGAAAAACTGTTTTTT
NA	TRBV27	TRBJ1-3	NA	CASSKGRAGGNTIYF	TGTGCCAGCAGCAAAGGCAGGGCGGGGGGAAACACCATATATTTT
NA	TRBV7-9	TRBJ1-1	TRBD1	CASSDLTGFTEAFF	TGTGCCAGCAGCGACCTGACAGGGTTCACTGAAGCTTTCTTT
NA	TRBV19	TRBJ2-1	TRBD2	CASTLGTSGTSYNEQFF	TGTGCCAGTACCCTCGGGACTAGCGGGACCTCCTACAATGAGCAGTTCTTC
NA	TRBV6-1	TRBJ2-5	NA	CASSESRQETQYF	TGTGCCAGCAGTGAGAGCAGACAAGAGACCCAGTACTTC
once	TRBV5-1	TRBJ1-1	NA	CASSYGTSTEAFF	TGCGCCAGCAGCTACGGGACCAGCACTGAAGCTTTCTTT
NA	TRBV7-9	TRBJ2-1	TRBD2	CASSSMTSPHNEQFF	TGTGCCAGCAGCTCCATGACTAGCCCTCACAATGAGCAGTTCTTC
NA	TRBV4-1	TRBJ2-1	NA	CASSRGATREYNEQFF	TGCGCCAGCAGCCGGGGAGCGACGAGAGAATACAATGAGCAGTTCTTC
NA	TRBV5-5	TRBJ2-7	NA	CASSNFLTVSYEQYF	TGTGCCAGCAGCAATTTTCTGACAGTCTCCTACGAGCAGTACTTC
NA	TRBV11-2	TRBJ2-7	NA	CASSRDNPGAYEQYF	TGTGCCAGCAGCCGGGACAACCCTGGAGCCTACGAGCAGTACTTC
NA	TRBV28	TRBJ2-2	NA	CASRLGSGELFF	TGTGCCAGCAGGCTTGGGTCCGGGGAGCTGTTTTTT
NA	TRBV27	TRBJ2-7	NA	CASSNSVHEQYF	TGTGCCAGCAGTAATAGCGTCCACGAGCAGTACTTC
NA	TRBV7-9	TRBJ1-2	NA	CASSLDGDYGYTF	TGTGCCAGCAGCTTAGACGGGGACTATGGCTACACCTTC
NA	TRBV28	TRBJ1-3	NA	CASSLTPTARGNTIYF	TGTGCCAGCAGTTTGACCCCCACCGCCCGCGGAAACACCATATATTTT
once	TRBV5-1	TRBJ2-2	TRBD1	CASSFRQGGTGELFF	TGCGCCAGCAGCTTTAGACAGGGCGGCACCGGGGAGCTGTTTTTT
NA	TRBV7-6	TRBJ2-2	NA	CASSLYETLNTGELFF	TGTGCCAGCAGCTTATACGAGACCCTGAACACCGGGGAGCTGTTTTTT
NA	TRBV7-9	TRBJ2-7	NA	CASSPTGLSYEQYF	TGTGCCAGCAGCCCCACAGGGTTAAGCTACGAGCAGTACTTC
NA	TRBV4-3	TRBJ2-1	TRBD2	CASSQLLAAHNEQFF	TGCGCCAGCAGCCAGCTACTAGCGGCGCACAATGAGCAGTTCTTC
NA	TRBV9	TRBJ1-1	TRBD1	CASSEDRLNTEAFF	TGTGCCAGCAGCGAGGACAGGCTCAACACTGAAGCTTTCTTT
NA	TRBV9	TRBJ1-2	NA	CASSENNGDGYTF	TGTGCCAGCAGCGAGAACAACGGAGATGGCTACACCTTC
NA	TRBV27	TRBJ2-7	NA	CASGDMRSYEQYF	TGTGCCAGCGGGGACATGAGGTCCTACGAGCAGTACTTC
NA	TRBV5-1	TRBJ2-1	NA	CASSPLTGFGNEQFF	TGCGCCAGCAGCCCACTCACGGGATTTGGCAATGAGCAGTTCTTC
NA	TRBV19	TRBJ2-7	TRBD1	CASSWDRAYEQYF	TGTGCCAGTAGTTGGGACAGGGCCTACGAGCAGTACTTC
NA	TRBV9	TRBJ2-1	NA	CASSVGLGGDYNEQFF	TGTGCCAGCAGCGTAGGGTTAGGGGGTGACTACAATGAGCAGTTCTTC
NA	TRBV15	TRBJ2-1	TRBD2	CATSRVPKRDTGNEQFF	TGTGCCACCAGCAGAGTTCCAAAGCGGGATACGGGCAATGAGCAGTTCTTC
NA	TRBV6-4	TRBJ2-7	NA	CASSPDGGYEQYF	TGTGCCAGCAGTCCGGACGGAGGCTACGAGCAGTACTTC
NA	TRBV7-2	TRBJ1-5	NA	CASSYPIEGMSNQPQHF	TGTGCCAGCAGCTACCCGATTGAAGGGATGAGCAATCAGCCCCAGCATTTT
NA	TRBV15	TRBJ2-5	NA	CATSRERETQYF	TGTGCCACCAGCAGAGAAAGAGAGACCCAGTACTTC
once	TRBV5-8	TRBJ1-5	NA	CASSPDWDRRSIQHF	TGTGCCAGCAGCCCGGATTGGGACCGAAGGAGTATCCAGCATTTT
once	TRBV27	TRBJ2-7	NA	CASSPPRGTSYEQYF	TGTGCCAGCAGCCCCCCCCGGGGGACATCCTACGAGCAGTACTTC
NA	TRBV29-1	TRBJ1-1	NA	CSVDRTMNTEAFF	TGCAGCGTTGATAGGACTATGAACACTGAAGCTTTCTTT
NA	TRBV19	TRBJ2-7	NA	CASSGGDKAYEQYF	TGTGCCAGTAGTGGGGGTGACAAGGCCTACGAGCAGTACTTC
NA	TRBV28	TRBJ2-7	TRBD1	CASSLTGQTYEQYF	TGTGCCAGCAGTTTAACGGGACAGACCTACGAGCAGTACTTC
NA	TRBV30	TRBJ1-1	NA	CAWSVLGVNTEAFF	TGTGCCTGGAGTGTACTAGGGGTGAACACTGAAGCTTTCTTT